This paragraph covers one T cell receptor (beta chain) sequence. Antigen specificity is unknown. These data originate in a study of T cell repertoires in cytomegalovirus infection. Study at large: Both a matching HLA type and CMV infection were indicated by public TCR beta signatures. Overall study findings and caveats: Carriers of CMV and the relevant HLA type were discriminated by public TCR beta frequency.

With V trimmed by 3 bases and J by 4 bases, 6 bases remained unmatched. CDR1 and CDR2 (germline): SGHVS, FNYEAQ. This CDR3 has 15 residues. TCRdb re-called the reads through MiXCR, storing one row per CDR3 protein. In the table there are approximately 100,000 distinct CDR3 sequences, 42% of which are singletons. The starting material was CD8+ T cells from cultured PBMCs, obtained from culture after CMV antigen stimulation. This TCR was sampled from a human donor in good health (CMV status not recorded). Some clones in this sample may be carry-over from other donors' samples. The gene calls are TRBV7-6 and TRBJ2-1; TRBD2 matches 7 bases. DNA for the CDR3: TGTGCCAGCAGCTTGGGTCCGGGAGGTTACAATGAGCAGTTCTTC. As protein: CASSLGPGGYNEQFF.